These 8 T cell receptor beta chains were sequenced from one sample in a study of tissue T cells after allogeneic stem cell transplantation. Profiled with immunoSEQ multiplex PCR; TCRdb holds only in-frame clones, not every one. The sample comprises roughly 25,000 clones, 73% of which are singletons, and roughly 8% rests with the top ten. Sequenced material: tissue from the ileum, taken at autopsy. These receptors all come from a female donor older than 55 with lung cancer.

This chain connects TRBV6-2 or TRBV6-3 to TRBJ1-2, with TRBD1 matching 8 bases. The V gene's germline CDR1 is MNHEY and CDR2 SVGEGT. After removal of 2 bases from V and 8 bases from J, the junction contained 7 bases not matched to a gene. The CDR3 sequence is 14 residues long. The CDR3 protein is CASSYQGAPRGYTF. In DNA, the CDR3 is TGTGCCAGCAGTTACCAGGGGGCGCCCCGCGGCTACACCTTC.

The chain has TRBV10-3 and TRBJ2-7; D is unresolved. Germline CDR1 is ENHRY and CDR2 is SYGVKD. Deletions cut 0 bases from V and 6 bases from J, with 15 bases between. CDR3 length equals 15 residues. In DNA form, the CDR3 reads TGTGCCATCAGTGAGTCAGCACAAATCTCCGCCGAGCAGTACTTC. Protein sequence: CAISESAQISAEQYF.

The rearrangement links TRBV6-2 or TRBV6-3 to TRBJ1-5; 7 bases fit TRBD1. This CDR3 has 15 amino acids. The germline V gene has CDR1 MNHEY and CDR2 SVGEGT. Germline trimming cut 2 bases from V and 6 bases from J; bases unmatched to any gene: 7. In DNA form, the CDR3 reads TGTGCCAGCAGTTACCGTACAGGGGATGTTCAGCCCCAGCATTTT. Its protein is CASSYRTGDVQPQHF.

This chain links TRBV3-1 (or the pseudogene TRBV3-2) with TRBJ1-1, with unresolved D. The CDR3 is 14 amino acids. V lost 5 bases and J 2 bases, leaving 12 bases between the germline ends. The germline gives CDR1 LGHDT, CDR2 YNNKEL (reference sequence). The CDR3 nucleotides are TGTGCCAGCAGCAGGTCCCTGGGAAACACTGAAGCTTTCTTT. As protein: CASSRSLGNTEAFF.

This chain uses TRBV14 with TRBJ2-1; 9 bases line up with TRBD2. This CDR3 region has 16 residues. V shed 3 bases and J 3 bases; nucleotides not matched to a gene: 6. CDR1 is SGHDN, CDR2 FVKESK, per germline. This CDR3 is CASSQELAGFYNEQFF. CDR3 in DNA: TGTGCCAGCAGCCAGGAACTAGCGGGCTTCTACAATGAGCAGTTCTTC.

This clone was found a few times. The chain combines TRBV14 with TRBJ1-4, with D hard to call. V was pared by 4 bases and J by 4 bases, with 4 bases between. Germline values: CDR1 SGHDN, CDR2 FVKESK. The CDR3 length is 12 residues. The CDR3 DNA reads TGTGCCAGCAGCCGGGTTAATGAAAAACTGTTTTTT. Residues: CASSRVNEKLFF.

The rearrangement links TRBV11-3 to TRBJ2-3; the D is unclear. The V gene's germline CDR1 is SGHNT and CDR2 YENEEA. The CDR3 spans 15 residues. The ends were cut back, 4 bases at V and 0 bases at J, with 11 bases in the middle. DNA for the CDR3: TGTGCCAGCAGCTCGTCACCTGCTAGCACAGATACGCAGTATTTT. Residues: CASSSSPASTDTQYF. Looking up the rest from reference TRBV11-3 and TRBJ2-3 gives the full variable domain: EAGVVQSPRYKIIEKKQPVAFWCNPISGHNTLYWYLQNLGQGPELLIRYENEEAVDDSQLPKDRFSAERLKGVDSTLKIQPAELGDSAVYLCASSSSPASTDTQYFGPGTRLTVL.

This chain uses TRBV3-1 (or the pseudogene TRBV3-2) with TRBJ1-2, with D tentatively TRBD1 (5 bases). Germline V gene lookup returns CDR1 LGHDT and CDR2 YNNKEL (reference sequence). The CDR3 sequence is 14 residues long. Trimming shortened V by 3 bases and J by 3 bases, and 11 bases separated the two germline ends. The CDR3 sequence: CASSQRGQYYGYTF. The CDR3 DNA reads as TGTGCCAGCAGCCAGCGGGGCCAGTACTATGGCTACACCTTC.